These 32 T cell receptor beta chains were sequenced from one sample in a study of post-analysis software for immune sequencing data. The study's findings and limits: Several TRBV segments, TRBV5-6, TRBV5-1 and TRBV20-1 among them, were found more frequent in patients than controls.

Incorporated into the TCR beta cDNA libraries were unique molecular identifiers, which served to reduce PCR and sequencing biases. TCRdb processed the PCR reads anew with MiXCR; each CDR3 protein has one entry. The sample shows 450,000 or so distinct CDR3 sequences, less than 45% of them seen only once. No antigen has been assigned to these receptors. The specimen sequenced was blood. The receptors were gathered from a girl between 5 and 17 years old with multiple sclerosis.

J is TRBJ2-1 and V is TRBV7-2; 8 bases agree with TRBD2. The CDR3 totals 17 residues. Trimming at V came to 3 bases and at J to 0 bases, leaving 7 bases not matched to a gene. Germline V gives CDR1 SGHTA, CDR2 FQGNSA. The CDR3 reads CASSFTALAASYNEQFF. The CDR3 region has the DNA TGTGCCAGCAGCTTTACGGCACTAGCGGCCTCCTACAATGAGCAGTTCTTC.

Written as DNA, the CDR3 is TGCGCCAGCAGCCAAGGCACGTACGAGGTGGGCTATGGCTACACCTTC. Its protein is CASSQGTYEVGYGYTF. J is TRBJ1-2 and V is TRBV4-3; D is unclear. Trimming shortened V by 1 base and J by 4 bases, and 16 bases separated the two germline ends. The V gene's germline CDR1 is LGHNA and CDR2 YSLEER. There are 16 residues in the CDR3.

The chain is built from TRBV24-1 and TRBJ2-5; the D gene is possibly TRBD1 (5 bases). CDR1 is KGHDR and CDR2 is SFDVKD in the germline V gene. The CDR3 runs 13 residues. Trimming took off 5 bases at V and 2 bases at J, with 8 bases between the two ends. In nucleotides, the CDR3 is TGTGCCACCAGTGCATCAGGGCAAGAGACCCAGTACTTC. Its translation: CATSASGQETQYF.

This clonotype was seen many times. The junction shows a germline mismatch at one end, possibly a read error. CDR3 DNA sequence: TGTGCCAGCAGTCCTCGGACAGGGAACAATGAGCAGTTCTTC. This gives the protein CASSPRTGNNEQFF. The chain has TRBV5-1 and TRBJ2-1; TRBD1 matches at 8 bases. This CDR3 spans 14 amino acids. Germline lookup yields CDR1 SGHRS and CDR2 YFSETQ.

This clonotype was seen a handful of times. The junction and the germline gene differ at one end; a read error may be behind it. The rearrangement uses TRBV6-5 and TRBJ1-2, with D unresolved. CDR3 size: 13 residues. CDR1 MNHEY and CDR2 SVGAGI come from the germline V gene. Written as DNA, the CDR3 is TGTGCCAGCAGCCGGAATAATAACTGTGGCTACACCTTC. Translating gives CASSRNNNCGYTF.

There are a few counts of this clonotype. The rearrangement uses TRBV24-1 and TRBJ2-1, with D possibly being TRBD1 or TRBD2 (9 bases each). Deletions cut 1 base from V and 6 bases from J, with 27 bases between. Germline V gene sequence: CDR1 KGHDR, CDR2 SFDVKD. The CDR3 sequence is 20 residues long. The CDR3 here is CATSDFEDRGIGLASNEQFF. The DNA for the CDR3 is TGTGCCACCAGTGATTTCGAGGACAGGGGTATAGGACTAGCGTCCAATGAGCAGTTCTTC.

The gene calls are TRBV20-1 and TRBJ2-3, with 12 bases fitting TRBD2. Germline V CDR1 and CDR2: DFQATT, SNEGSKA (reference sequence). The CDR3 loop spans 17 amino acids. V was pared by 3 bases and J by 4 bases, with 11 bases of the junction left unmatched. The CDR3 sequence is CSARGAPGTSGPDTQYF. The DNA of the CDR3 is TGCAGTGCTAGGGGCGCACCCGGGACTAGCGGGCCAGATACGCAGTATTTT.

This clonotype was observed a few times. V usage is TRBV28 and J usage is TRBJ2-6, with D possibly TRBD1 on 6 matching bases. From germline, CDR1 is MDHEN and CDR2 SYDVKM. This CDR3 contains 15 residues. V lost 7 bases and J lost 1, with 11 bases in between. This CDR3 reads CASNYQGSGANVLTF. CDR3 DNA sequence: TGTGCCAGCAACTACCAGGGGTCTGGGGCCAACGTCCTGACTTTC.

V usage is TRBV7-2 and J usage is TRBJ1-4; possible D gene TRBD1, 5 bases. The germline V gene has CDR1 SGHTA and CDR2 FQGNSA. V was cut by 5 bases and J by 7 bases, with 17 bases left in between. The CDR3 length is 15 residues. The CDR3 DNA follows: TGTGCCAGCAGCACACCGGGACGGGAGGGTGAAAAACTGTTTTTT. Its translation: CASSTPGREGEKLFF.

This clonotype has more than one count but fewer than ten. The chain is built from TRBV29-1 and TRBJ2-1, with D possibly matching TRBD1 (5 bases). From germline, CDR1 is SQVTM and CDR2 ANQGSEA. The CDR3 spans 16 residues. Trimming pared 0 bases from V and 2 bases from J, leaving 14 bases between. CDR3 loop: CSVEDPKTATYNEQFF. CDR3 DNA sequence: TGCAGCGTTGAAGACCCAAAGACAGCTACCTACAATGAGCAGTTCTTC.

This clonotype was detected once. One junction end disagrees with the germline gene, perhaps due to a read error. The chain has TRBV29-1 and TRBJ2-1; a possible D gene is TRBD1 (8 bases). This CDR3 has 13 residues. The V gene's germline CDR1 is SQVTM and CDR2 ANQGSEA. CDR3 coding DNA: TGCAGCGTCGGGGGGACAGGCTACGATGAGCAGTTCTTC. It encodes CSVGGTGYDEQFF.

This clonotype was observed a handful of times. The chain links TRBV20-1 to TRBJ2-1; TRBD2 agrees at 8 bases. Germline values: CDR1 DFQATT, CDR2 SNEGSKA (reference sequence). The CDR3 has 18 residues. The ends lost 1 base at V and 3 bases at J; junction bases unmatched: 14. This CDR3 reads CSARVPGGPTSLYNEQFF. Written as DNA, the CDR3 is TGCAGTGCTAGAGTACCGGGAGGGCCCACATCGCTCTACAATGAGCAGTTCTTC.

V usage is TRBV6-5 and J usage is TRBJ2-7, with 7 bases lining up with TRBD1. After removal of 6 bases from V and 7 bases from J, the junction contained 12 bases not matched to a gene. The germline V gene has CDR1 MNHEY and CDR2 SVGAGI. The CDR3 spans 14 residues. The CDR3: CASRKGTGALEQYF. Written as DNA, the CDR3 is TGTGCCAGCAGGAAAGGAACAGGGGCCCTGGAGCAGTACTTC.

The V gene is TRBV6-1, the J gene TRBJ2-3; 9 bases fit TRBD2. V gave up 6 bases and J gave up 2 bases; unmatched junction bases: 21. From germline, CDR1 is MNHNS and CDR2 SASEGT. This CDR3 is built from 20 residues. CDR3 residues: CASSSSLGIRLAVTTDTQYF. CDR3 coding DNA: TGTGCCAGCAGCAGTTCTCTGGGGATTCGACTAGCGGTAACCACAGATACGCAGTATTTT.

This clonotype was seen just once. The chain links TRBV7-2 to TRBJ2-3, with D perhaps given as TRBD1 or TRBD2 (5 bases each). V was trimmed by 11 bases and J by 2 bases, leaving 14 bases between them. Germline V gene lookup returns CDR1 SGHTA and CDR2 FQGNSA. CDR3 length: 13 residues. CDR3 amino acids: CAGRDGSTDTQYF. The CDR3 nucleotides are TGTGCCGGAAGGGACGGCTCCACAGATACGCAGTATTTT.

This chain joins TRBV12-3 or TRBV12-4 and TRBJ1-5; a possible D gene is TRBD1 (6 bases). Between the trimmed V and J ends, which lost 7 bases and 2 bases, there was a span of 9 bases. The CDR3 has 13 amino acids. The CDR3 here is CASKWTGNQPQHF. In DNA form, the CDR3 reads TGTGCCAGCAAATGGACAGGCAATCAGCCCCAGCATTTT.

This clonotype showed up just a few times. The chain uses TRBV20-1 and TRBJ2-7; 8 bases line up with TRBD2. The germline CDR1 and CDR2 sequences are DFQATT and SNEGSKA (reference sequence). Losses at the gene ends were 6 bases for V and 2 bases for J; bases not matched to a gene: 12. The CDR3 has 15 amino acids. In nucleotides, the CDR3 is TGCAGTGCCGTCAACAGCGGGAGTCCCCCCTACGAGCAGTACTTC. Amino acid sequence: CSAVNSGSPPYEQYF.

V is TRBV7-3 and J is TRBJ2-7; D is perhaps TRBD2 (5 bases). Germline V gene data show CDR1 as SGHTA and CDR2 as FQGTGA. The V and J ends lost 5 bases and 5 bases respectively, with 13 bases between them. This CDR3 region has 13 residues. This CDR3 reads CASSEGPADEQYF. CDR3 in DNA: TGTGCCAGCAGCGAGGGTCCGGCGGACGAGCAGTACTTC.

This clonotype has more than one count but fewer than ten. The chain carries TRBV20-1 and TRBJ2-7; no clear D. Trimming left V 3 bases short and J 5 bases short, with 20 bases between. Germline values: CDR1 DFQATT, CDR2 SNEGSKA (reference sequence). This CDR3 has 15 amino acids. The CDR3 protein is CSASVAPIEGHEQYF. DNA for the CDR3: TGCAGTGCTAGTGTGGCCCCGATAGAAGGACACGAGCAGTACTTC.

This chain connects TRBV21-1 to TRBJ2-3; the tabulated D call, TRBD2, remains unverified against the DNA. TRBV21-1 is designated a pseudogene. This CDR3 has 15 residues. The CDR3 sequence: CASSNIPTVPDTQYF. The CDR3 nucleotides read TGTGCCAGCAGCAACATCCCGACAGTCCCAGATACGCAGTATTTT.

The CDR3: CSARYRERNQPQHF. The CDR3 coding sequence is TGCAGTGCTAGATACAGGGAGCGCAATCAGCCCCAGCATTTT. The rearrangement uses TRBV20-1 and TRBJ1-5; a weak D match, TRBD1 (6 bases). The CDR3 extends over 14 amino acids. V gave up 2 bases and J gave up 2 bases, with 10 bases separating them. Per germline, CDR1 DFQATT and CDR2 SNEGSKA (reference sequence).

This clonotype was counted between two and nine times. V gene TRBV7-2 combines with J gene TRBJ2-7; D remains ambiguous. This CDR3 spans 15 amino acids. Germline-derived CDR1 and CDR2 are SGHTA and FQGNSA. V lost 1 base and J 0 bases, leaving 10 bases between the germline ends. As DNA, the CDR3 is TGTGCCAGCAGCTTAGTCTCCGACGTCTCCTACGAGCAGTACTTC. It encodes CASSLVSDVSYEQYF.

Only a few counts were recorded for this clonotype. The CDR3 spells CSVDRGLNEQFF. In nucleotides, the CDR3 is TGCAGCGTTGATAGAGGACTCAATGAGCAGTTCTTC. The chain has TRBV29-1 and TRBJ2-1; TRBD2 might be the D (5 bases). The germline V gene has CDR1 SQVTM and CDR2 ANQGSEA. Trimming shortened V by 3 bases and J by 6 bases, and 9 bases separated the two germline ends. This CDR3 has 12 amino acids.

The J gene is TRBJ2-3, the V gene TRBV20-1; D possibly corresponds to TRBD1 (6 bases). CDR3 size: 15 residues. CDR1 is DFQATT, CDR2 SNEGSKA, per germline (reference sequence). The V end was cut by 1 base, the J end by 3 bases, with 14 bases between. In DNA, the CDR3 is TGCAGTGCTAGAGGGCCAGGGGAGAAGACAGATACGCAGTATTTT. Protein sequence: CSARGPGEKTDTQYF.

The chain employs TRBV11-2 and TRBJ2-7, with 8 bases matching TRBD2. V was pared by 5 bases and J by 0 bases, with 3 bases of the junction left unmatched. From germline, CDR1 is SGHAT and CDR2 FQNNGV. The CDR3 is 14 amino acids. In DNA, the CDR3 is TGTGCCAGCAGCACTGGGACTAGCTCCTACGAGCAGTACTTC. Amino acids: CASSTGTSSYEQYF.

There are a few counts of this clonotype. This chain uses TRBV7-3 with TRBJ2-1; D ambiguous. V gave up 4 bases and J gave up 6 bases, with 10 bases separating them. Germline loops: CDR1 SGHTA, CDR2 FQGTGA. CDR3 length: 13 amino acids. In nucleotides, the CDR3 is TGTGCCAGCAGCTCCCTCACCCGCAATGAGCAGTTCTTC. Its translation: CASSSLTRNEQFF.

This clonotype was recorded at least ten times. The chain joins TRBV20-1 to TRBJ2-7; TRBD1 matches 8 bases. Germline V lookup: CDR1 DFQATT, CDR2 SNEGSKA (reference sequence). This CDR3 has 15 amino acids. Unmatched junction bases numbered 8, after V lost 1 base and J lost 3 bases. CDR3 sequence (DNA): TGCAGTGCTAGAGTAGGACAGGGCTTAAACTACGAGCAGTACTTC. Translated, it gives CSARVGQGLNYEQYF.

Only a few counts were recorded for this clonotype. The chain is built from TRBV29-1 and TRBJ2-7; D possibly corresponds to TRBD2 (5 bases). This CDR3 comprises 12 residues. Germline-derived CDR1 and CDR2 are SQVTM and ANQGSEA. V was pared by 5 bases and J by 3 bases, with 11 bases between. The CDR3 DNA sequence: TGCAGCGTTACCGACCGGGGCTACGAGCAGTACTTC. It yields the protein CSVTDRGYEQYF.

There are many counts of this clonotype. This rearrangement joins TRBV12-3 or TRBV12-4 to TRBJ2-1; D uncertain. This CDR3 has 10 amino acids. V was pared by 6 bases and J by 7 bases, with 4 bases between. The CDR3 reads CASSRNEQFF. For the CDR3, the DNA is TGTGCCAGCAGCCGAAATGAGCAGTTCTTC.

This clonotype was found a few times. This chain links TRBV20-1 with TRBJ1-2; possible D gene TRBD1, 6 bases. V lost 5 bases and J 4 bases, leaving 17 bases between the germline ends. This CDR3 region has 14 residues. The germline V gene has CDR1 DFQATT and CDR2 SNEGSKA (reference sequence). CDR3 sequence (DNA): TGCAGTGCTTCGACAGGCCGCCCGGGCTATGGCTACACCTTC. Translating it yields CSASTGRPGYGYTF.

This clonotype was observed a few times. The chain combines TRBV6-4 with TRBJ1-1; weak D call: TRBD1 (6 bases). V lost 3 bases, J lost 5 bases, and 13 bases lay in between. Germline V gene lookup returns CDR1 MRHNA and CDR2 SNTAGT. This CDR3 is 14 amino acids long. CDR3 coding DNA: TGTGCCAGCAGTGAAAACAGGGTATCGACTGAAGCTTTCTTT. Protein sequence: CASSENRVSTEAFF.

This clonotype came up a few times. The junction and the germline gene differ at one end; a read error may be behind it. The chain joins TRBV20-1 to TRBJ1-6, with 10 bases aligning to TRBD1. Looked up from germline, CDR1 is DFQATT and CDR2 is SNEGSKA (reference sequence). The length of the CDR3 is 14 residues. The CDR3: CGAGRQGADSPLHF. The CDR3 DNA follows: TGCGGTGCTGGAAGACAGGGGGCAGATTCACCCCTCCACTTT.